Presented here are 21 T cell receptor beta chains from one specimen sequenced in a study of cytomegalovirus exposure and HLA in healthy donors. PCR employed 60 Vbeta and 13 Jbeta primers. Sequenced by immunoSEQ multiplex PCR; TCRdb stores in-frame clones only, minus some. The profile covers about 130,000 clones, with around 74% appearing a single time and roughly 3.1% taken by the ten largest. Sequencing was done on a sample of PBMCs. These receptors came from a man aged 25-40 years in good health and CMV-seronegative.

V usage is TRBV9 and J usage is TRBJ2-3, with D unresolved. V was cut by 0 bases and J by 4 bases, with 9 bases left in between. The V gene's germline CDR1 is SGDLS and CDR2 YYNGEE. The CDR3 sequence is 14 residues long. CDR3 region: CASSVARCPDTQYF. As DNA, the CDR3 is TGTGCCAGCAGCGTAGCCAGGTGCCCAGATACGCAGTATTTT.

The V gene is TRBV28, the J gene TRBJ1-2; 9 bases fit TRBD1. The junction had 3 bases not matched to a gene; V was cut back by 3 bases and J by 4 bases. Germline V gene sequence: CDR1 MDHEN, CDR2 SYDVKM. This CDR3 region has 14 residues. The DNA of the CDR3 is TGTGCCAGCAGTTTGGGGGGACAGGGCTATGGCTACACCTTC. Translation: CASSLGGQGYGYTF.

In this sample, this clone turned up once. J is TRBJ2-1 and V is TRBV7-9; 10 bases are a match to TRBD2. The junction had 12 bases not matched to a gene; V was cut back by 5 bases and J by 8 bases. This CDR3 is 16 amino acids long. CDR1 and CDR2 (germline): SEHNR, FQNEAQ (reference sequence). DNA of the CDR3: TGTGCCAGCAGCGTACTAGCGGGGCAACCAGTGGATGAGCAGTTCTTC. It yields the protein CASSVLAGQPVDEQFF. The full variable domain, in which reference TRBV7-9 and TRBJ2-1 provide the parts outside the CDR3, is DTGVSQNPRHKITKRGQNVTFRCDPISEHNRLYWYRQTLGQGPEFLTYFQNEAQLEKSRLLSDRFSAERPKGSFSTLEIQRTEQGDSAMYLCASSVLAGQPVDEQFFGPGTRLTVL.

The chain carries TRBV5-6 and TRBJ2-7, with D perhaps TRBD2 (5 bases). The CDR3 has 13 amino acids. V lost 3 bases to trimming and J lost 6 bases, with 13 bases between them. Germline CDR1 and CDR2: SGHDT and YYEEEE. The chain's CDR3 is CASSSIERLEQYF. The CDR3 nucleotides read TGTGCCAGCAGCTCAATAGAGCGGCTCGAGCAGTACTTC.

This clone appeared a single time. The chain has TRBV5-1 and TRBJ1-5, with no clear D. The CDR3 has 15 amino acids. The germline V gene has CDR1 SGHRS and CDR2 YFSETQ. The V end was cut by 0 bases, the J end by 7 bases, with 14 bases between. CDR3 DNA sequence: TGCGCCAGCAGCTTGGGCGAGGGAATGGGGCAGCCCCAGCATTTT. This codes for CASSLGEGMGQPQHF.

This chain links TRBV7-3 with TRBJ2-2; no definite D call. V lost 5 bases and J lost 2, with 12 bases in between. Germline lookup yields CDR1 SGHTA and CDR2 FQGTGA. This CDR3 region has 15 residues. The CDR3 loop reads CASSLAAANTGELFF. The CDR3 bases are TGTGCCAGCAGCCTGGCGGCGGCCAACACCGGGGAGCTGTTTTTT.

The J gene is TRBJ2-2, the V gene TRBV18, with 14 bases matching TRBD2. Germline assignment: CDR1 KGHSH and CDR2 LQKENI. V trimming: 2 bases; J trimming: 1 base; junction bases outside the gene matches: 9. This CDR3 has 20 residues. The CDR3 DNA sequence: TGTGCCAGCTCACCAAGAAGAGGACTAGCGGGAGGCCAGAACACCGGGGAGCTGTTTTTT. Amino acid sequence: CASSPRRGLAGGQNTGELFF. The full variable domain, in which reference TRBV18 and TRBJ2-2 provide the parts outside the CDR3, is NAGVMQNPRHLVRRRGQEARLRCSPMKGHSHVYWYRQLPEEGLKFMVYLQKENIIDESGMPKERFSAEFPKEGPSILRIQQVVRGDSAAYFCASSPRRGLAGGQNTGELFFGEGSRLTVL.

The rearrangement links TRBV23-1 to TRBJ1-5; D gene unclear. Being an ORF, TRBV23-1 has a function that is uncertain. The CDR3 consists of 17 residues. V lost 1 base and J 0 bases, leaving 13 bases between the germline ends. This CDR3 is CASSQFPREFSNQPQHF. The DNA of the CDR3 is TGCGCCAGCAGTCAATTCCCCCGTGAGTTTAGCAATCAGCCCCAGCATTTT.

In this sample, this clone turned up a few times. The chain is built from TRBV7-6 and TRBJ1-1; 9 nucleotides line up with TRBD1. This CDR3 has 13 residues. Trimming at V came to 3 bases and at J to 4 bases, leaving 0 bases not matched to a gene. Looked up from germline, CDR1 is SGHVS and CDR2 is FNYEAQ. DNA of the CDR3: TGTGCCAGCAGCTTGGGACAGGGCACTGAAGCTTTCTTT. Its translation is CASSLGQGTEAFF. The complete variable domain, with remaining parts taken from reference TRBV7-6 and TRBJ1-1, reads GAGVSQSPRYKVTKRGQDVALRCDPISGHVSLYWYRQALGQGPEFLTYFNYEAQQDKSGLPNDRFSAERPEGSISTLTIQRTEQRDSAMYRCASSLGQGTEAFFGQGTRLTVV.

This sequence joins TRBV27 and TRBJ2-7; D is ambiguous. This CDR3 region has 15 residues. Trimming pared 3 bases from V and 5 bases from J, leaving 17 bases between. Germline loops: CDR1 MNHEY, CDR2 SMNVEV (reference sequence). The CDR3 sequence: CASSFSPGSVNEQYF. CDR3 nucleotide sequence: TGTGCCAGCAGTTTCTCACCCGGGTCGGTAAACGAGCAGTACTTC.

The chain carries TRBV18 and TRBJ1-3; no clear D. Looked up from germline, CDR1 is KGHSH and CDR2 is LQKENI. V lost 3 bases and J 0 bases, leaving 12 bases between the germline ends. The CDR3 is 16 residues long. CDR3 bases: TGTGCCAGCTCACCCCAACCTGGCCCCTCTGGAAACACCATATATTTT. Protein sequence: CASSPQPGPSGNTIYF.

This clone was recorded a few times. The chain links TRBV7-9 to TRBJ1-1, with TRBD1 as a possible D gene (5 bases). The ends were cut back, 2 bases at V and 1 base at J, with 8 bases in the middle. This CDR3 contains 14 residues. CDR1 and CDR2 from the germline V gene are SEHNR and FQNEAQ (reference sequence). DNA of the CDR3: TGTGCCAGCAGCTTACAGGGCCCGAACACTGAAGCTTTCTTT. The encoded protein is CASSLQGPNTEAFF.

The rearrangement uses TRBV30 and TRBJ1-1; D is unclear. The germline gives CDR1 GTSNPN, CDR2 SVGIG (reference sequence). The CDR3 totals 13 residues. V gave up 0 bases and J gave up 1 base, with 6 bases separating them. In DNA form, the CDR3 reads TGTGCCTGGAGTGTAGGAGGGAACACTGAAGCTTTCTTT. Translated, it gives CAWSVGGNTEAFF.

This rearrangement joins TRBV5-1 to TRBJ1-3, with TRBD1 identical over 8 bases. CDR1 and CDR2 (germline): SGHRS, YFSETQ. The CDR3 has 18 amino acids. Trimming at V came to 0 bases and at J to 0 bases, leaving 8 bases not matched to a gene. CDR3 bases: TGCGCCAGCAGCTTGGATATTGGGACAGGCGACTCTGGAAACACCATATATTTT. It translates to CASSLDIGTGDSGNTIYF.

The chain is built from TRBV6-5 and TRBJ2-1; 10 nucleotides line up with TRBD2. The length of the CDR3 is 15 residues. Germline V CDR1 and CDR2: MNHEY, SVGAGI. The V segment lost 2 bases and the J segment 8 bases; nucleotides outside the gene matches: 6. The CDR3 is CASSYTSGNFDEQFF. The CDR3 coding sequence is TGTGCCAGCAGTTACACTAGCGGGAATTTCGATGAGCAGTTCTTC.

The chain has TRBV6-5 and TRBJ1-1, with 10 positions matching TRBD1. The germline V gene encodes CDR1 MNHEY and CDR2 SVGAGI. The CDR3 covers 14 residues. The ends lost 5 bases at V and 5 bases at J; junction bases unmatched: 5. The CDR3 region has the DNA TGTGCCAGCAGTCCGAGGACAGGGGGAACTGAAGCTTTCTTT. Translation: CASSPRTGGTEAFF.

CDR3 loop: CASSQRDRAWNEQYF. CDR3 sequence (DNA): TGCGCCAGCAGCCAACGGGACAGGGCCTGGAACGAGCAGTACTTC. The V and J genes are TRBV4-3 and TRBJ2-7; 9 nucleotides agree with TRBD1. Trimming at V came to 2 bases and at J to 5 bases, leaving 7 bases not matched to a gene. The CDR3 contains 15 residues. Germline CDR1 is LGHNA and CDR2 is YSLEER.

This chain connects TRBV9 to TRBJ2-1; TRBD2 matches at 9 bases. Germline lookup yields CDR1 SGDLS and CDR2 YYNGEE. Trimming took 0 bases from V and 6 from J; bases not matched to a gene: 4. CDR3 length equals 15 residues. The DNA for the CDR3 is TGTGCCAGCAGCGTAGAGCGGGGGGATTCCAATGAGCAGTTCTTC. Amino acid sequence: CASSVERGDSNEQFF.

The V gene is TRBV6-4, the J gene TRBJ1-2; D remains ambiguous. The V and J ends lost 2 bases and 2 bases respectively, with 6 bases between them. This CDR3 is 13 amino acids long. CDR1 and CDR2 from the germline V gene are MRHNA and SNTAGT. CDR3 region: CASSDRANYGYTF. The DNA of the CDR3 is TGTGCCAGCAGTGACCGCGCGAACTATGGCTACACCTTC.

The chain is built from TRBV7-3 and TRBJ2-2; possibly TRBD1 for D (5 bases). Trimming cost V 2 bases and J 7 bases, with 17 bases left between them. Germline loops: CDR1 SGHTA, CDR2 FQGTGA. This CDR3 has 16 residues. The CDR3 protein is CASSLQDARVGGELFF. The CDR3 DNA follows: TGTGCCAGCAGCTTACAGGATGCCAGGGTGGGCGGGGAGCTGTTTTTT.

The J gene is TRBJ2-4, the V gene TRBV5-6, with D perhaps TRBD2 (6 bases). The CDR3 is 15 amino acids. The ends were cut back, 7 bases at V and 0 bases at J, with 14 bases in the middle. CDR1 is SGHDT and CDR2 is YYEEEE in the germline V gene. CDR3 protein: CASFPWGLAKNIQYF. DNA of the CDR3: TGTGCCAGCTTCCCCTGGGGACTAGCCAAAAACATTCAGTACTTC.